One and the same sample provided the 11 T cell receptor beta chains below, sequenced in a study of blood T cell repertoires in COVID-19. Here immunoSEQ multiplex PCR was the method, and the copy in TCRdb shows in-frame clones only, minus some. The sample shows roughly 320,000 clones, approximately 90% of them seen only once. Specimen: peripheral blood. The receptors here all came from a woman aged 50 to 60 with COVID-19, enrolled during active disease.

This chain uses TRBV29-1 with TRBJ1-6; 7 bases are a match to TRBD1. CDR3 length: 15 amino acids. Germline V CDR1 and CDR2: SQVTM, ANQGSEA. The ends lost 6 bases at V and 6 bases at J; junction bases unmatched: 11. The CDR3 DNA reads TGCAGCGTGGGAGATCCGGGACAGCCTAATTCACCCCTCCACTTT. Amino acid sequence: CSVGDPGQPNSPLHF.

This chain links TRBV5-6 with TRBJ2-7; 9 nucleotides align to TRBD1. The CDR3 totals 14 residues. Germline assignment: CDR1 SGHDT and CDR2 YYEEEE. After removal of 5 bases from V and 5 bases from J, the junction contained 8 bases not matched to a gene. CDR3 bases: TGTGCCAGCAGACGACAGGGGGGTAGCCACGAGCAGTACTTC. It codes for CASRRQGGSHEQYF.

This chain links TRBV11-2 with TRBJ2-7, with a weak D call TRBD2 (7 bases). V was cut by 3 bases and J by 4 bases, with 19 bases left in between. The CDR3 has 16 amino acids. The V gene's germline CDR1 is SGHAT and CDR2 FQNNGV. The CDR3 DNA reads TGTGCCAGCAGCTTGGGGGGCGGGAGCACTTATTACGAGCAGTACTTC. This sequence encodes CASSLGGGSTYYEQYF. Full variable domain (rest looked up from reference TRBV11-2 and TRBJ2-7): EAGVAQSPRYKIIEKRQSVAFWCNPISGHATLYWYQQILGQGPKLLIQFQNNGVVDDSQLPKDRFSAERLKGVDSTLKIQPAKLEDSAVYLCASSLGGGSTYYEQYFGPGTRLTVT.

The chain is built from TRBV7-9 and TRBJ2-2; no clear D. The CDR3 covers 12 residues. The germline CDR1 and CDR2 sequences are SEHNR and FQNEAQ (reference sequence). V was shortened by 5 bases and J by 8 bases, with 9 bases between the two germline ends. CDR3 region: CASSPFSGELFF. The CDR3 nucleotides are TGTGCCAGCAGCCCGTTTTCTGGGGAGCTGTTTTTT.

The J gene is TRBJ2-7, the V gene TRBV11-2; the match to TRBD2 covers 11 bases. The germline V gene has CDR1 SGHAT and CDR2 FQNNGV. The CDR3 is 16 amino acids. V was clipped by 5 bases and J by 1 base; unmatched bases: 7. The CDR3 DNA follows: TGTGCCAGCAGCGAACAAGGGACTAGCGGATCCTACGAGCAGTACTTC. Translated: CASSEQGTSGSYEQYF.

The chain employs TRBV2 and TRBJ2-7, with 9 bases matching TRBD2. After removal of 6 bases from V and 7 bases from J, the junction contained 7 bases not matched to a gene. The CDR3 loop spans 13 amino acids. Looked up from germline, CDR1 is SNHLY and CDR2 is FYNNEI. The CDR3 DNA reads TGTGCCAGCAGCGCAGGACTAGCGAGAGAGCAGTACTTC. It specifies CASSAGLAREQYF.

The genes are TRBV19 and TRBJ2-5; tentative D call: TRBD2 (5 bases). The CDR3 runs 13 residues. Germline CDR1 is LNHDA and CDR2 is SQIVND (reference sequence). Trimming left V 3 bases short and J 5 bases short, with 10 bases between. CDR3 amino acids: CASSMVRRETQYF. CDR3 nucleotide sequence: TGTGCCAGTAGTATGGTCAGGAGGGAGACCCAGTACTTC.

This clone was recorded only once. This chain joins TRBV7-2 and TRBJ1-6, with D perhaps matching TRBD1 (5 bases). In germline, CDR1 is SGHTA, CDR2 FQGNSA. The V gene lost 5 bases and the J gene lost 6 bases, with 17 bases spanning the gap. The CDR3 is 16 residues long. The CDR3 spells CASSSRGGSGNSPLHF. The CDR3 DNA reads TGTGCCAGCAGCAGCCGGGGGGGTTCGGGTAATTCACCCCTCCACTTT.

V usage is TRBV19 and J usage is TRBJ1-2; D unclear. The CDR3 has 14 residues. The ends were cut back, 8 bases at V and 6 bases at J, with 19 bases in the middle. CDR1 and CDR2 from the germline V gene are LNHDA and SQIVND (reference sequence). The CDR3 DNA is TGTGCCAGTTCGCCTCGAGGAGTCGTGGATGGCTACACCTTC. Its protein product is CASSPRGVVDGYTF.

The chain combines TRBV12-5 with TRBJ2-7, with a tentative D call TRBD1 (6 bases). CDR1 LGHNT and CDR2 FRNRAP come from the germline V gene. The CDR3 length is 13 residues. V was cut by 6 bases and J by 0 bases, with 9 bases left in between. CDR3 DNA: TGTGCTAGTGGCCCAGGGGCCTCCTACGAGCAGTACTTC. Translated: CASGPGASYEQYF.

In DNA, the CDR3 is TGTGCCAGTAGTGGCCAGGGTTTTGGAGATACGCAGTATTTT. Its protein is CASSGQGFGDTQYF. The chain carries TRBV19 and TRBJ2-3, with a tentative D call TRBD1 (5 bases). V lost 5 bases to trimming and J lost 5 bases, with 14 bases between them. The CDR3 has 14 residues. Germline V gene data show CDR1 as LNHDA and CDR2 as SQIVND (reference sequence).